The rows below give T cell receptor beta chains drawn from one sample of a study of blood T cells in healthy people across ages. TCRdb re-derived calls from the 5' RACE reads in MiXCR, one entry per CDR3 protein. The sample carries about 770,000 distinct CDR3 sequences, approximately 48% recorded once. Source material: blood. These receptor sequences come from a man aged 55 to 69 in good health. The CDR3 runs from the conserved cysteine through the conserved F or W. The D gene is left open where the match is weak. Some rows mark clone size as missing; the rest say once, few, many or name a class of expanded clone.

>-|TRBJ1-2|few|TRBV7-3
TGTGCCAGCAGCAGAAGTCACACATCGGACCCCTATGGCTACACCTTC
CASSRSHTSDPYGYTF
>-|TRBJ2-7|few|TRBV10-3
TGTGCCATCAGTAGCGGTTCATACGAGCAGTACTTC
CAISSGSYEQYF
>TRBD1|TRBJ2-6|-|TRBV3-1
TGTGCCAGCAGCCTCAACAGGGGGACCTCGGATGGTGGGGCCAACGTCCTGACTTTC
CASSLNRGTSDGGANVLTF
>TRBD2|TRBJ2-7|-|TRBV20-1
TGCAGTGCTAGAGAAGGGAGCGGGGGGCCCTACGAGCAGTACTTC
CSAREGSGGPYEQYF
>-|TRBJ2-7|-|TRBV7-9
TGTGCCAGCACCCATACGTTAACTTCCTACGAGCAGTACTTC
CASTHTLTSYEQYF
>-|TRBJ2-3|-|TRBV11-2
TGTGCCAGCAGCTTAATCATACGCGGAACAGGTACGCAGTATTTT
CASSLIIRGTGTQYF
>TRBD1|TRBJ1-2|few|TRBV12-3/TRBV12-4
TGTGCCAGCAGTCAGGGACAGGGGCATGGCTACACCTTC
CASSQGQGHGYTF
>-|TRBJ1-5|-|TRBV7-6
TGTGCCAGCAGCCTCGGCCAAGGAATGGCGAATCAGCCCCAGCATTTT
CASSLGQGMANQPQHF
>-|TRBJ1-5|few|TRBV6-2/TRBV6-3
TGTGCCAGCAGTAGACAGAATGATCAGCCCCAGCATTTT
CASSRQNDQPQHF
>-|TRBJ1-1|once|TRBV6-2/TRBV6-3
TGTGCCAGCAGTTATGCCCTAGAGAACACTGAAGCTTTCTTT
CASSYALENTEAFF
>-|TRBJ2-6|once|TRBV20-1
TGCAGTGCTTTGGGAGCCTCTGGGGCCAACGTCCTGACTTTC
CSALGASGANVLTF
>-|TRBJ2-1|-|TRBV7-2
TGTGCCAGCAGCTTACAACACCCCGGGGATGAGCAGTTCTTC
CASSLQHPGDEQFF
>-|TRBJ1-4|-|TRBV15
TGTGCCACCAGCAGAAAGCAGGGCTCTATTAATGAAAAACTGTTTTTT
CATSRKQGSINEKLFF
>TRBD2|TRBJ2-1|-|TRBV7-9
TGTGCCAGCAGCTCCACCCTAGCGGGGGGTTACAATGAGCAGTTCTTC
CASSSTLAGGYNEQFF
>-|TRBJ1-1|once|TRBV3-1
TGTGCCAGCAGCCAAGCTTGGCAGCTGAACACTGAAGCTTTCTTT
CASSQAWQLNTEAFF
>TRBD2|TRBJ2-7|once|TRBV5-4
TGTGCCAGCAGCTTCTCCGGGACTAGCGGGGTGGGGAACGAGCAGTACTTC
CASSFSGTSGVGNEQYF
>TRBD1|TRBJ1-4|many|TRBV6-5
TGTGCCAGCAGTACGTTCTACAGGGGCACTAATGAAAAACTGTTTTTT
CASSTFYRGTNEKLFF
>TRBD1|TRBJ2-1|-|TRBV5-5
TGTGCCAGCAGCACCTGGGACAGGCACTCCTACAATGAGCAGTTCTTC
CASSTWDRHSYNEQFF
>-|TRBJ2-2|-|TRBV30
TGTGCCTGGAGTGGGACCGGGACCGACGGGGAGCTGTTTTTT
CAWSGTGTDGELFF
>TRBD1|TRBJ2-5|-|TRBV25-1
TGTGCCAGCAGTGAGTTGGGACAGATATCGAAAGAGACCCAGTACTTC
CASSELGQISKETQYF
>-|TRBJ2-1|-|TRBV3-1
TGTGCCAGCAGCCCGGGTTTCGCCCATGAGCAGTTCTTC
CASSPGFAHEQFF
>TRBD2|TRBJ2-3|many|TRBV7-2
TGTGCCAGCAGCCTAAAGCGGGGAGATACGCAGTATTTT
CASSLKRGDTQYF
>-|TRBJ2-3|-|TRBV11-2
TGTGCCAGCAGCTTCTCTGTGGATACGCAGTATTTT
CASSFSVDTQYF
>-|TRBJ2-7|-|TRBV7-9
TGTGCCAGCAGCTTTAGCGGTGTCTACGAGCAGTACTTC
CASSFSGVYEQYF
>TRBD2|TRBJ2-5|-|TRBV20-1
TGCAGTGCTAGTAGGACTAGCGGGATCCAAGAGACCCAGTACTTC
CSASRTSGIQETQYF
>TRBD1|TRBJ1-2|-|TRBV7-9
TGTGCCAGCAGCTTAGTAGACAGGGCAAACTATGGCTACACCTTC
CASSLVDRANYGYTF
>TRBD1|TRBJ2-5|-|TRBV7-2
TGTGCCAGCAGCTTATCCTCGGGACAGGGGCAAGAGACCCAGTACTTC
CASSLSSGQGQETQYF
>-|TRBJ2-3|-|TRBV18
TGTGCCAGCTCGCCCCAGGCAGGGGACGAGACGCAGTATTTT
CASSPQAGDETQYF
>-|TRBJ1-5|-|TRBV6-1
TGTGCCAGCAGTGAAGGGCAGGGTGCGTTTCAGCCCCAGCATTTT
CASSEGQGAFQPQHF
>-|TRBJ2-3|-|TRBV20-1
TGCAGTGCTGGGGGGGCCTCGGTTGGGTTGGGGGGAGATACGCAGTATTTT
CSAGGASVGLGGDTQYF
>-|TRBJ1-1|-|TRBV5-4
TGTGCCAGCAGCCCGCCGGCAGCGGGGGCCACTGAAGCTTTCTTT
CASSPPAAGATEAFF
>-|TRBJ2-1|few|TRBV6-2/TRBV6-3
TGTGCCAGCAGTTACTGGGGTCCCACCTACAATGAGCAGTTCTTC
CASSYWGPTYNEQFF
>-|TRBJ1-2|-|TRBV7-2
TGTGCCAGCAGCTCTAAAACCTTGGCCCCCGGGACCCACTATGGCTACACCTTC
CASSSKTLAPGTHYGYTF
>TRBD1|TRBJ2-1|-|TRBV7-8
TGTGCCAGCAGCACCCAAACAGGGGTCAATGAGCAGTTCTTC
CASSTQTGVNEQFF
>TRBD2|TRBJ2-3|-|TRBV7-3
TGTGCCAGCAGCCCCTCGGGAGGGGGTATCGATACGCAGTATTTT
CASSPSGGGIDTQYF
>-|TRBJ2-7|-|TRBV14
TGTGCCAGCAGACCGGGCTGCGAGCAGTACTTC
CASRPGCEQYF
>-|TRBJ1-1|few|TRBV29-1
TGCAGCGGCAAACTCGATCGGCAGGGAGAAGCTTTCTTT
CSGKLDRQGEAFF
>TRBD1|TRBJ2-7|many|TRBV20-1
TGCAGTGCTGGCCGACAGGGTCCCAACGAGCAGTACTTC
CSAGRQGPNEQYF
>-|TRBJ2-5|many|TRBV10-2
TGCGCCAGCAGTGTCGAACAAGAGACCCAGTACTTC
CASSVEQETQYF
>-|TRBJ1-2|-|TRBV20-1
TGCAGTGCTAGCCCAGAAACCGACGCACGAACATATATAAATGGCTACACCTTC
CSASPETDARTYINGYTF
>TRBD1|TRBJ1-2|-|TRBV6-6
TGTGCCAGCAGTTACGGGACAGGGGGCGACTATGGCTACACCTTC
CASSYGTGGDYGYTF
>TRBD2|TRBJ2-5|-|TRBV30
TGTGCCTGGAGCCACTCATTACTAGCGGGGGTCCCAGAGACCCAGTACTTC
CAWSHSLLAGVPETQYF
>-|TRBJ1-2|-|TRBV7-9
TGTGCCAGCAGCTTACGGAGGGCTGACAGCGGCAATGGCTACACCTTC
CASSLRRADSGNGYTF
>-|TRBJ2-5|many|TRBV4-3
TGCGCCAGCAGCCAAGACGTAGTGGGGTACCAAGAGACCCAGTACTTC
CASSQDVVGYQETQYF
>-|TRBJ2-3|-|TRBV6-5
TGTGCCAGCAGTTACTGGGGGAAGAGCGCAGATACGCAGTATTTT
CASSYWGKSADTQYF
>-|TRBJ2-2|-|TRBV12-3/TRBV12-4
TGTGCCAGCAGTGCGTTTAACACCGGGGAGCTGTTTTTT
CASSAFNTGELFF
>-|TRBJ2-3|-|TRBV6-5
TGTGCCAGCAGTTACAGTAGGGCAGGAGATACGCAGTATTTT
CASSYSRAGDTQYF
>TRBD2|TRBJ2-3|few|TRBV20-1
TGCAGTGCTCTCCGGGGGGGCCGTGCAGATACGCAGTATTTT
CSALRGGRADTQYF